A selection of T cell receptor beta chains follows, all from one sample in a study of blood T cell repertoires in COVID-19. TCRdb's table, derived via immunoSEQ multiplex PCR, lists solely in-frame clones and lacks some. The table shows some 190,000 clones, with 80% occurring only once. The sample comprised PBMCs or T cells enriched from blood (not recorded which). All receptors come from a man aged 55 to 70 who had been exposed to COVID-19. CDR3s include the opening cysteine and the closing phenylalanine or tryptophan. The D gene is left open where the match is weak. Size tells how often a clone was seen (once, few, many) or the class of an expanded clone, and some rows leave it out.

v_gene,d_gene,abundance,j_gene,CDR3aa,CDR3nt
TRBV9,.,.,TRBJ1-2,CASSLDSYGYTF,TGTGCCAGCAGCCTCGACAGTTATGGCTACACCTTC
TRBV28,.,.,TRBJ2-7,CASSWARSVGHPYEQYF,TGTGCCAGCAGTTGGGCCAGATCTGTGGGACACCCCTACGAGCAGTACTTC
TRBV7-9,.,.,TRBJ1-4,CASSLLRQTNEKLFF,TGTGCCAGCAGCTTATTACGTCAGACTAATGAAAAACTGTTTTTT
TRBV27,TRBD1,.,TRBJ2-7,CASMLRTGTGVNEQYF,TGTGCCAGCATGTTACGCACCGGGACAGGTGTTAACGAGCAGTACTTC
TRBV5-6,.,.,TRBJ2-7,CASSLFDRQGGYEQYF,TGTGCCAGCAGCTTGTTCGATAGACAGGGAGGTTACGAGCAGTACTTC
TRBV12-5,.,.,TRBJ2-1,CASGFLGEQFF,TGTGCTAGTGGTTTTCTAGGTGAGCAGTTCTTC
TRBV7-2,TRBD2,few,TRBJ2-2,CASSSRPGLATNTGELFF,TGTGCCAGCAGCTCGCGACCGGGACTAGCGACGAACACCGGGGAGCTGTTTTTT
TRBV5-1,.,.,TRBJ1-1,CASSLASDSQFNTEAFF,TGCGCCAGCAGCTTGGCCTCAGACTCCCAATTTAACACTGAAGCTTTCTTT
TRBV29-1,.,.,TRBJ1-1,CSVEKRRGGLVPEAFF,TGCAGCGTTGAGAAGAGGAGGGGGGGGCTGGTCCCTGAAGCTTTCTTT
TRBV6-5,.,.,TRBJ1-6,CASRGLPSSPLHF,TGTGCCAGTCGCGGTCTACCCTCGTCACCCCTCCACTTT
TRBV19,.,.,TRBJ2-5,CASSIVGGTETQYF,TGTGCCAGTAGTATAGTTGGGGGGACGGAGACCCAGTACTTC
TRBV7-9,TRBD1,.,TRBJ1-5,CASSLGTGTIRHSNQPQHF,TGTGCCAGCAGCTTAGGGACAGGGACCATACGCCATAGCAATCAGCCCCAGCATTTT
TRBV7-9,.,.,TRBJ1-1,CASSLATASSNTEAFF,TGTGCCAGCAGCTTAGCCACAGCATCGTCGAACACTGAAGCTTTCTTT
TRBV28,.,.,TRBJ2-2,CASSFSDSNTGELFF,TGTGCCAGCAGTTTTTCGGACTCGAACACCGGGGAGCTGTTTTTT
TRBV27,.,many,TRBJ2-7,CASSDGTHYEQYF,TGTGCCAGCAGCGACGGGACTCACTACGAGCAGTACTTC
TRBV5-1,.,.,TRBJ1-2,CASSLRQGYGYTF,TGCGCCAGCAGCTTGAGGCAGGGATACGGCTACACCTTC
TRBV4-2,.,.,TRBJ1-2,CASSQDTYYGYTF,TGTGCCAGCAGCCAGGACACTTACTATGGCTACACCTTC
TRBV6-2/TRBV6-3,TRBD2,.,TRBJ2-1,CASSYRSGRAGGEQFF,TGTGCCAGCAGTTACCGTAGCGGGAGGGCCGGGGGTGAGCAGTTCTTC
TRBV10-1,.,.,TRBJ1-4,CASSESRSANEKLFF,TGCGCCAGCAGTGAGTCACGGAGCGCTAATGAAAAACTGTTTTTT
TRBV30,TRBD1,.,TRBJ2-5,CAWNRGQETQYF,TGTGCCTGGAACAGGGGCCAAGAGACCCAGTACTTC
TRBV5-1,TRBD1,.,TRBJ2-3,CASSLVGTGGSDTQYF,TGCGCCAGCAGCTTGGTCGGGACAGGGGGCTCAGATACGCAGTATTTT
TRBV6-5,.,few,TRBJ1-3,CASSPWGGAGNTIYF,TGTGCCAGCAGCCCCTGGGGGGGTGCAGGAAACACCATATATTTT
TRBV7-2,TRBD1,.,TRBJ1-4,CASTRTGTTNEKLFF,TGTGCCAGCACCCGGACAGGGACAACTAATGAAAAACTGTTTTTT
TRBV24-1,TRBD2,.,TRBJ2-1,CATGRLAGNRDEQFF,TGTGCCACCGGACGACTAGCGGGAAATAGGGATGAGCAGTTCTTC
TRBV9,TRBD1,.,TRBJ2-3,CASSVAAGGDPTDTQYF,TGTGCCAGCAGCGTAGCTGCAGGGGGCGACCCCACAGATACGCAGTATTTT
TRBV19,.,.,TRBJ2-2,CASTHLGGNTGELFF,TGTGCCAGTACCCACCTAGGAGGGAACACCGGGGAGCTGTTTTTT
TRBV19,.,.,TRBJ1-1,CASSIGARTNTEAFF,TGTGCCAGTAGTATTGGGGCCAGGACGAACACTGAAGCTTTCTTT
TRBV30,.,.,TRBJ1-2,CAWSVRGLIDGYGYTF,TGTGCCTGGAGTGTACGTGGACTTATTGATGGCTATGGCTACACCTTC
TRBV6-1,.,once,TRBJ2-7,CASSEPGLLSDEQYF,TGTGCCAGCAGTGAACCGGGACTTCTGAGCGACGAGCAGTACTTC
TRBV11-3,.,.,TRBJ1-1,CASSFSGGDTEAFF,TGTGCCAGCAGTTTTAGCGGGGGGGACACTGAAGCTTTCTTT
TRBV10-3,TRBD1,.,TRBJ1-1,CAISRTGEPAEAFF,TGTGCCATCAGTCGGACAGGCGAGCCAGCTGAAGCTTTCTTT
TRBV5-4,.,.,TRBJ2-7,CASRGAASYEQYF,TGTGCCAGCAGGGGAGCGGCCTCCTACGAGCAGTACTTC
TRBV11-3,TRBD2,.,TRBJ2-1,CASSLRLGGVQVDEQFF,TGTGCCAGCAGCCTCAGACTCGGGGGGGTACAAGTAGATGAGCAGTTCTTC
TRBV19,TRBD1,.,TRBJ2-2,CASSKGQVSTGELFF,TGTGCCAGTAGTAAAGGACAGGTTTCAACGGGGGAGCTGTTTTTT
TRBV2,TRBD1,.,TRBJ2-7,CASSMDRFSAYEQYF,TGTGCCAGCAGTATGGACAGGTTTAGTGCCTACGAGCAGTACTTC
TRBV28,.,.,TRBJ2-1,CASEASSYNEQFF,TGTGCCAGCGAGGCGAGCTCCTACAATGAGCAGTTCTTC
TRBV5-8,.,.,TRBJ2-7,CASSLKGQNYEQYF,TGTGCCAGCAGCTTAAAAGGACAGAACTACGAGCAGTACTTC
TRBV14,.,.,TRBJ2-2,CASSQVQGVTGELFF,TGTGCCAGCAGCCAAGTACAGGGTGTGACCGGGGAGCTGTTTTTT
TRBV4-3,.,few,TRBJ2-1,CASSQERASRHEQFF,TGCGCCAGCAGCCAAGAAAGAGCGTCTCGCCATGAGCAGTTCTTC
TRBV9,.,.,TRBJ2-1,CASSVGSHNEQFF,TGTGCCAGCAGCGTAGGTAGCCATAATGAGCAGTTCTTC
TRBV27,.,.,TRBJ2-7,CASSFFRGSYEQYF,TGTGCCAGCAGCTTCTTCAGGGGATCCTACGAGCAGTACTTC
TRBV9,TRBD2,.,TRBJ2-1,CASSPRTSGNNEQFF,TGTGCCAGCAGCCCTAGGACTAGCGGGAATAATGAGCAGTTCTTC
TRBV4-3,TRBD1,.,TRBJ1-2,CASSRGQGEYGYTF,TGCGCCAGCAGCCGAGGACAGGGCGAGTATGGCTACACCTTC
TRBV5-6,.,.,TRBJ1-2,CASSLDRGGYTF,TGTGCCAGCAGCTTGGACAGAGGGGGCTACACCTTC
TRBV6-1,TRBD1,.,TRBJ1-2,CASSAGTGSPLSDGYTF,TGTGCCAGCAGTGCGGGGACAGGGAGCCCCTTATCGGATGGCTACACCTTC
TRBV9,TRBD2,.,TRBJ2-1,CASSPQTGGLAPPEQFF,TGTGCCAGCAGCCCACAAACGGGGGGACTAGCGCCGCCTGAGCAGTTCTTC
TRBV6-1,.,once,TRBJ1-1,CASSEQYQVPRNREAFF,TGTGCCAGCAGCGAACAATACCAGGTCCCAAGAAATCGGGAAGCTTTCTTT
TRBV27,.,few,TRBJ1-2,CASSLGGTNYYGYTF,TGTGCCAGCAGTTTAGGGGGCACCAACTACTATGGCTACACCTTC
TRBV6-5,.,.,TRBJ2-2,CASSREGSTGELFF,TGTGCCAGCAGTCGGGAAGGCTCAACCGGGGAGCTGTTTTTT